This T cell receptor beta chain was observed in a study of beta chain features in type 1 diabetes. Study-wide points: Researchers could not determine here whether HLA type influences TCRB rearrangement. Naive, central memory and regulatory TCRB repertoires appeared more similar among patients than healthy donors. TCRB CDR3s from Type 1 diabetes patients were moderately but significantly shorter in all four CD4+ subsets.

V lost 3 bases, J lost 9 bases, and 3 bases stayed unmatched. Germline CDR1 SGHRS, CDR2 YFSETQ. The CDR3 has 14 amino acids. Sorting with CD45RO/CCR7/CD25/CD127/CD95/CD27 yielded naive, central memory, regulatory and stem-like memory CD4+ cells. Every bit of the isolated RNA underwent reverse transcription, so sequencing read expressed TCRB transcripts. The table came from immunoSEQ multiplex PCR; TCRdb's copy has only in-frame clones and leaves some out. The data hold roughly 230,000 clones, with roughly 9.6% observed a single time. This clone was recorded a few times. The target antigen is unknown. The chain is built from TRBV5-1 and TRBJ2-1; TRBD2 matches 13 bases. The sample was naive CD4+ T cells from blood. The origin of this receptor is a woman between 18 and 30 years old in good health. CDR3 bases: TGCGCCAGCAGCTCGGGACTAGCGGGGCGTGAGCAGTTCTTC. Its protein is CASSSGLAGREQFF.